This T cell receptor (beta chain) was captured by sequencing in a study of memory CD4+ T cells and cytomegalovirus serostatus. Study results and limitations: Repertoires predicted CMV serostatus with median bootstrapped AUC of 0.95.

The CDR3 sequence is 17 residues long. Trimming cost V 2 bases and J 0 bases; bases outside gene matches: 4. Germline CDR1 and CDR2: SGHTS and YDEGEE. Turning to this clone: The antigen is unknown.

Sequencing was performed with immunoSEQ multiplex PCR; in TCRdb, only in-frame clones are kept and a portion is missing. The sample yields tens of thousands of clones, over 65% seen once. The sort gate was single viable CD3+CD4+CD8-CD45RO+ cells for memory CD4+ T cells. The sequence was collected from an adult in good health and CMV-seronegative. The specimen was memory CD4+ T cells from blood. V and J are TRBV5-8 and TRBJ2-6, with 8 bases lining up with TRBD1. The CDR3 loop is CASSFYRGSSGANVLTF. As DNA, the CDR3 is TGTGCCAGCAGCTTTTACAGGGGGAGCTCTGGGGCCAACGTCCTGACTTTC.